Below, 9 T cell receptor beta chains from the same sample are listed, as sequenced in a study of spatial heterogeneity in lung cancer. Study conclusions and caveats: Mutation counts in tumors were tracked by counts of expanded intratumoral alpha and beta TCRs.

TCRdb independently ran MiXCR on the 5' RACE reads; one entry per CDR3 protein. This sample carries 20,000 to 25,000 distinct CDR3 sequences, 5% to 7% of them seen once, and the ten largest clones take about 9.4%. Time point reported: sample taken at primary tumor resection. Which antigens these TCRs recognize remains unknown. This sample comprised lung tumor tissue, obtained at surgery. The source is a male donor with early-stage non-small cell lung cancer.

Ten or more counts support this clonotype. This chain joins TRBV7-9 and TRBJ2-7, with 12 bases that match TRBD2. The V gene's germline CDR1 is SEHNR and CDR2 FQNEAQ (reference sequence). Losses at the gene ends were 5 bases for V and 6 bases for J; bases not matched to a gene: 8. CDR3 size: 15 residues. CDR3 sequence: CASSIRLAGDREQYF. CDR3 sequence (DNA): TGTGCCAGCAGCATAAGACTAGCGGGAGATCGCGAGCAGTACTTC.

This clonotype came up many times. The genes are TRBV7-9 and TRBJ2-5; D is uncertain. Trimming removed 5 bases from V and 3 bases from J, with 16 bases in between. CDR3 length: 15 residues. Germline-derived CDR1 and CDR2 are SEHNR and FQNEAQ (reference sequence). DNA for the CDR3: TGTGCCAGCAGCCCTCGTGGGTGGCAAAAAGAGACCCAGTACTTC. This sequence encodes CASSPRGWQKETQYF.

This clonotype was picked up many times. The chain recombines TRBV18 with TRBJ2-1, with D possibly matching TRBD2 (5 bases). Germline V gives CDR1 KGHSH, CDR2 LQKENI. This CDR3 comprises 14 residues. Trimming took off 3 bases at V and 3 bases at J, with 9 bases between the two ends. The DNA for the CDR3 is TGTGCCAGCTCACCTCAACGGGGCTACAATGAGCAGTTCTTC. Translated: CASSPQRGYNEQFF.

V and J are TRBV3-1 and TRBJ1-1; D possibly corresponds to TRBD1 (5 bases). This CDR3 is 15 amino acids long. Trimming took 0 bases from V and 11 from J, leaving 19 bases between them. CDR1 is LGHDT, CDR2 YNNKEL, per germline (reference sequence). CDR3 sequence (DNA): TGTGCCAGCAGCCAAGATGAGGCCAGGGAGGGATCGGCTTTCTTT. This encodes CASSQDEAREGSAFF.

The chain combines TRBV24-1 with TRBJ2-7; D remains unclear. Germline V lookup: CDR1 KGHDR, CDR2 SFDVKD. With 3 bases removed from V and 4 bases from J, the gap between germline ends came to 6 bases. The CDR3 contains 12 residues. CDR3 protein: CATSDRRYEQYF. The DNA for the CDR3 is TGTGCCACCAGTGATCGTCGTTACGAGCAGTACTTC.

As for this clonotype: With a much larger clone just one base away, this may be a read error. The chain links TRBV5-1 to TRBJ2-7; no reliable D call. The J call is in doubt because the DNA end fits TRBJ2-1 better. Germline CDR1 and CDR2: SGHRS and YFSETQ. The CDR3 length is 15 residues. CDR3 coding DNA: TGCGCCAGCAGCCGGGTATTCGGTGAAACCTACGAGCAGTTCTTC. This gives the protein CASSRVFGETYEQFF.

The chain recombines TRBV7-8 with TRBJ2-5, with 10 bases that match TRBD2. CDR1 is SGHVS and CDR2 is FQNEAQ in the germline V gene. V trimming: 5 bases; J trimming: 5 bases; junction bases outside the gene matches: 11. The CDR3 length is 16 residues. CDR3 in DNA: TGTGCCAGCAGCCGGGAGTCTAGCGGGAGTAGGGAGACCCAGTACTTC. Its translation: CASSRESSGSRETQYF. Using reference TRBV7-8 and TRBJ2-5 for the parts outside the CDR3, the full variable domain is GAGVSQSPRYKVAKRGQDVALRCDPISGHVSLFWYQQALGQGPEFLTYFQNEAQLDKSGLPSDRFFAERPEGSVSTLKIQRTQQEDSAVYLCASSRESSGSRETQYFGPGTRLLVL.

There are a few counts of this clonotype. This sequence joins TRBV3-1 and TRBJ2-7, with D possibly being TRBD2 (5 bases). The ends were cut back, 3 bases at V and 3 bases at J, with 12 bases in the middle. Germline V lookup: CDR1 LGHDT, CDR2 YNNKEL (reference sequence). The CDR3 has 14 residues. The DNA of the CDR3 is TGTGCCAGCAGCCACGACTATGGGAGCTACGAGCAGTACTTC. Translated: CASSHDYGSYEQYF.

This clonotype has at least ten counts. The chain is built from TRBV20-1 and TRBJ2-1; 14 nucleotides line up with TRBD2. With V trimmed by 3 bases and J by 8 bases, 3 bases remained unmatched. CDR1 and CDR2 from the germline V gene are DFQATT and SNEGSKA (reference sequence). This CDR3 has 14 residues. CDR3 sequence (DNA): TGCAGTGCTAGGGGGACTAGCGGGGGTGATGAGCAGTTCTTC. It is translated as CSARGTSGGDEQFF.